This is a list of T cell receptor beta chains from one sample in a study of identical twins. MiXCR, run by TCRdb on the 5' RACE reads, gives a single entry per CDR3 protein. The sample consists of about 570,000 distinct CDR3 sequences, around 9.6% of them appearing once. This same sample was also taken into another study, of yellow fever vaccine responses in identical twins.

Sequencing was done on a sample of PBMCs. These receptors were collected from a woman under 30 in good health. The CDR3 runs from the conserved cysteine through the conserved F or W. The order of the fields is V gene, D gene, J gene, clone size, CDR3 length, CDR3 protein, CDR3 DNA. A D gene is named only where the DNA matches it firmly. The size field is filled for only some rows; it gives once, few, many or a size class.

v_call: TRBV28; d_call: -; j_call: TRBJ2-7; clone_size: few; cdr3_length: 14; cdr3_aa: CASRGPIYSNEQYF; cdr3_nt: TGTGCCAGCAGGGGCCCGATATACTCTAACGAGCAGTACTTC
v_call: TRBV25-1; d_call: -; j_call: TRBJ2-2; clone_size: many; cdr3_length: 13; cdr3_aa: CASSKVGTGELFF; cdr3_nt: TGTGCCAGCAGCAAAGTCGGCACCGGGGAGCTGTTTTTT
v_call: TRBV7-9; d_call: TRBD2; j_call: TRBJ2-1; clone_size: -; cdr3_length: 16; cdr3_aa: CASSSQLAGVPNEQFF; cdr3_nt: TGTGCCAGCAGCTCCCAGTTGGCGGGAGTCCCGAATGAGCAGTTCTTC
v_call: TRBV19; d_call: TRBD2; j_call: TRBJ2-3; clone_size: -; cdr3_length: 17; cdr3_aa: CASSPRTSGSQVDTQYF; cdr3_nt: TGTGCCAGTAGTCCTCGGACTAGCGGGAGCCAGGTAGATACGCAGTATTTT
v_call: TRBV27; d_call: TRBD2; j_call: TRBJ2-2; clone_size: few; cdr3_length: 17; cdr3_aa: CASSLGTKFSNTGELFF; cdr3_nt: TGTGCCAGCAGTTTGGGGACTAAATTCTCGAACACCGGGGAGCTGTTTTTT
v_call: TRBV5-1; d_call: TRBD1; j_call: TRBJ2-7; clone_size: many; cdr3_length: 16; cdr3_aa: CASSLAQRTGLYEQYF; cdr3_nt: TGCGCCAGCAGCTTGGCCCAAAGGACAGGGCTCTACGAGCAGTACTTC
v_call: TRBV20-1; d_call: -; j_call: TRBJ2-7; clone_size: -; cdr3_length: 14; cdr3_aa: CSANKGPISYEQYF; cdr3_nt: TGCAGTGCTAATAAGGGACCGATCTCCTACGAGCAGTACTTC
v_call: TRBV25-1; d_call: -; j_call: TRBJ2-1; clone_size: -; cdr3_length: 17; cdr3_aa: CASSEATDWSSYNEQFF; cdr3_nt: TGTGCCAGCAGTGAAGCCACGGACTGGAGCTCCTACAATGAGCAGTTCTTC
v_call: TRBV6-5; d_call: TRBD2; j_call: TRBJ2-1; clone_size: -; cdr3_length: 18; cdr3_aa: CASSYAPGLAGGYNEQFF; cdr3_nt: TGTGCCAGCAGTTACGCGCCGGGACTAGCGGGGGGGTACAATGAGCAGTTCTTC
v_call: TRBV4-2; d_call: TRBD2; j_call: TRBJ2-7; clone_size: -; cdr3_length: 17; cdr3_aa: CASSQDRIAGGSYEQYF; cdr3_nt: TGTGCCAGCAGCCAAGATCGCATAGCGGGGGGGTCCTACGAGCAGTACTTC
v_call: TRBV10-3; d_call: TRBD1; j_call: TRBJ2-3; clone_size: many; cdr3_length: 16; cdr3_aa: CAGGQGEGISTDTQYF; cdr3_nt: TGTGCCGGCGGACAGGGAGAGGGGATAAGCACAGATACGCAGTATTTT
v_call: TRBV5-1; d_call: TRBD1; j_call: TRBJ2-5; clone_size: few; cdr3_length: 16; cdr3_aa: CASSAAGTAYQETQYF; cdr3_nt: TGCGCCAGCAGCGCTGCCGGGACAGCGTACCAAGAGACCCAGTACTTC
v_call: TRBV19; d_call: -; j_call: TRBJ1-6; clone_size: few; cdr3_length: 14; cdr3_aa: CATNSREHNSPLHF; cdr3_nt: TGTGCCACGAACTCCCGAGAGCACAATTCACCCCTCCACTTT
v_call: TRBV6-5; d_call: -; j_call: TRBJ2-7; clone_size: many; cdr3_length: 12; cdr3_aa: CASYNGVVGQYF; cdr3_nt: TGTGCCAGCTATAACGGCGTCGTGGGGCAGTACTTC
v_call: TRBV28; d_call: -; j_call: TRBJ2-6; clone_size: -; cdr3_length: 17; cdr3_aa: CASSSPLPSSGANVLTF; cdr3_nt: TGTGCCAGCAGTTCCCCTCTACCCAGCTCTGGGGCCAACGTCCTGACTTTC
v_call: TRBV20-1; d_call: TRBD2; j_call: TRBJ2-1; clone_size: few; cdr3_length: 14; cdr3_aa: CSALTSGGANEQFF; cdr3_nt: TGCAGTGCTTTGACTAGCGGGGGGGCCAATGAGCAGTTCTTC
v_call: TRBV20-1; d_call: -; j_call: TRBJ2-1; clone_size: -; cdr3_length: 12; cdr3_aa: CSASREINEQFF; cdr3_nt: TGCAGTGCTAGTCGCGAGATCAATGAGCAGTTCTTC
v_call: TRBV5-1; d_call: -; j_call: TRBJ2-6; clone_size: many; cdr3_length: 13; cdr3_aa: CASSSTGANVLTF; cdr3_nt: TGCGCCAGCAGCTCAACTGGGGCCAACGTCCTGACTTTC
v_call: TRBV20-1; d_call: -; j_call: TRBJ2-7; clone_size: -; cdr3_length: 13; cdr3_aa: CSARRRDSYEQYF; cdr3_nt: TGCAGTGCTAGGAGGAGAGACAGCTACGAGCAGTACTTC
v_call: TRBV7-2; d_call: TRBD2; j_call: TRBJ2-5; clone_size: few; cdr3_length: 15; cdr3_aa: CASSPRTSEQETQYF; cdr3_nt: TGTGCCAGCAGCCCGAGGACTAGCGAGCAAGAGACCCAGTACTTC
v_call: TRBV20-1; d_call: TRBD2; j_call: TRBJ2-7; clone_size: -; cdr3_length: 17; cdr3_aa: CSARDPETSGFTYEQYF; cdr3_nt: TGCAGTGCTAGAGATCCTGAGACTAGCGGGTTCACCTACGAGCAGTACTTC
v_call: TRBV7-9; d_call: -; j_call: TRBJ2-1; clone_size: many; cdr3_length: 16; cdr3_aa: CASSPKTGPYRNEQFF; cdr3_nt: TGTGCCAGCAGCCCAAAAACAGGGCCCTACCGCAATGAGCAGTTCTTC
v_call: TRBV7-2; d_call: TRBD1; j_call: TRBJ1-2; clone_size: many; cdr3_length: 13; cdr3_aa: CASSQQGSVGYTF; cdr3_nt: TGTGCCAGCAGTCAACAGGGGTCGGTCGGCTACACCTTC
v_call: TRBV6-1; d_call: -; j_call: TRBJ2-7; clone_size: many; cdr3_length: 15; cdr3_aa: CASSEIAGELYEQYF; cdr3_nt: TGTGCCAGCAGTGAAATCGCAGGCGAACTCTACGAGCAGTACTTC
v_call: TRBV24-1; d_call: -; j_call: TRBJ2-1; clone_size: -; cdr3_length: 19; cdr3_aa: CATSDWEAAGGNSYNEQFF; cdr3_nt: TGTGCCACCAGTGATTGGGAGGCGGCGGGCGGGAACTCCTACAATGAGCAGTTCTTC
v_call: TRBV5-1; d_call: -; j_call: TRBJ2-3; clone_size: many; cdr3_length: 12; cdr3_aa: CASTSGTDTQYF; cdr3_nt: TGCGCCAGCACCTCGGGGACAGATACGCAGTATTTT
v_call: TRBV7-9; d_call: -; j_call: TRBJ2-7; clone_size: -; cdr3_length: 12; cdr3_aa: CASSRSGDEQYF; cdr3_nt: TGTGCCAGCAGCCGATCCGGGGACGAGCAGTACTTC
v_call: TRBV12-3/TRBV12-4; d_call: TRBD1; j_call: TRBJ1-1; clone_size: many; cdr3_length: 15; cdr3_aa: CASSLRQGVNTEAFF; cdr3_nt: TGTGCCAGCAGTTTAAGACAGGGGGTGAACACTGAAGCTTTCTTT
v_call: TRBV6-5; d_call: TRBD2; j_call: TRBJ2-5; clone_size: -; cdr3_length: 15; cdr3_aa: CASSYGLDQEETQYF; cdr3_nt: TGTGCCAGCAGTTACGGACTAGACCAGGAAGAGACCCAGTACTTC
v_call: TRBV6-2/TRBV6-3; d_call: TRBD2; j_call: TRBJ2-7; clone_size: -; cdr3_length: 16; cdr3_aa: CASSDYRTSGSYEQYF; cdr3_nt: TGTGCCAGCAGTGATTACCGGACTAGCGGTTCCTACGAGCAGTACTTC
v_call: TRBV10-2; d_call: -; j_call: TRBJ2-1; clone_size: many; cdr3_length: 13; cdr3_aa: CASRDSSYNEQFF; cdr3_nt: TGCGCCAGCAGGGATAGCTCCTACAATGAGCAGTTCTTC
v_call: TRBV2; d_call: TRBD2; j_call: TRBJ2-1; clone_size: -; cdr3_length: 18; cdr3_aa: CASSVPGLAGGAYNEQFF; cdr3_nt: TGTGCCAGCAGTGTCCCGGGACTAGCGGGGGGGGCCTACAATGAGCAGTTCTTC
v_call: TRBV5-1; d_call: TRBD2; j_call: TRBJ2-2; clone_size: few; cdr3_length: 14; cdr3_aa: CASSSSGRTGELFF; cdr3_nt: TGCGCCAGCAGCTCAAGCGGGAGGACCGGGGAGCTGTTTTTT
v_call: TRBV5-1; d_call: -; j_call: TRBJ2-5; clone_size: -; cdr3_length: 14; cdr3_aa: CASYSPGAQETQYF; cdr3_nt: TGCGCCAGCTACTCCCCGGGGGCCCAAGAGACCCAGTACTTC
v_call: TRBV12-3/TRBV12-4; d_call: -; j_call: TRBJ2-7; clone_size: few; cdr3_length: 13; cdr3_aa: CASSPSQGTEQYF; cdr3_nt: TGTGCCAGCAGTCCTTCCCAGGGGACCGAGCAGTACTTC
v_call: TRBV5-1; d_call: -; j_call: TRBJ2-2; clone_size: -; cdr3_length: 16; cdr3_aa: CASSLGLSANTGELFF; cdr3_nt: TGCGCCAGCAGCTTGGGGCTTAGCGCAAACACCGGGGAGCTGTTTTTT
v_call: TRBV29-1; d_call: -; j_call: TRBJ2-7; clone_size: many; cdr3_length: 16; cdr3_aa: CSVVRPGKSSSYEQYF; cdr3_nt: TGCAGCGTTGTGCGGCCAGGAAAGTCGAGCTCCTACGAGCAGTACTTC
v_call: TRBV20-1; d_call: TRBD1; j_call: TRBJ2-3; clone_size: -; cdr3_length: 15; cdr3_aa: CSAHPLTGFTDTQYF; cdr3_nt: TGCAGTGCTCACCCCCTGACAGGGTTCACAGATACGCAGTATTTT
v_call: TRBV12-3/TRBV12-4; d_call: -; j_call: TRBJ2-7; clone_size: many; cdr3_length: 15; cdr3_aa: CASSLKGVSPYEQYF; cdr3_nt: TGTGCCAGCAGTTTGAAGGGGGTTTCTCCCTACGAGCAGTACTTC
v_call: TRBV28; d_call: -; j_call: TRBJ2-7; clone_size: few; cdr3_length: 16; cdr3_aa: CASSPTGSPSSYEQYF; cdr3_nt: TGTGCCAGCAGTCCCACTGGGTCACCGAGCTCCTACGAGCAGTACTTC
v_call: TRBV12-3/TRBV12-4; d_call: -; j_call: TRBJ1-5; clone_size: many; cdr3_length: 13; cdr3_aa: CASGKGWNQPQHF; cdr3_nt: TGTGCCAGCGGGAAGGGTTGGAATCAGCCCCAGCATTTT
v_call: TRBV4-3; d_call: TRBD2; j_call: TRBJ2-3; clone_size: many; cdr3_length: 14; cdr3_aa: CASSQGTSGDTQYF; cdr3_nt: TGCGCCAGCAGCCAAGGGACTAGTGGGGATACGCAGTATTTT
v_call: TRBV6-5; d_call: TRBD1; j_call: TRBJ2-7; clone_size: many; cdr3_length: 16; cdr3_aa: CASSYLPGTESYEQYF; cdr3_nt: TGTGCCAGCAGTTACTTGCCCGGGACAGAAAGTTACGAGCAGTACTTC
v_call: TRBV5-1; d_call: -; j_call: TRBJ2-3; clone_size: many; cdr3_length: 16; cdr3_aa: CASSLVISGSTDTQYF; cdr3_nt: TGCGCCAGCAGCTTGGTGATTAGCGGAAGCACAGATACGCAGTATTTT
v_call: TRBV12-3/TRBV12-4; d_call: -; j_call: TRBJ2-7; clone_size: few; cdr3_length: 15; cdr3_aa: CASSDPGTNSYEQYF; cdr3_nt: TGTGCCAGCAGCGATCCGGGAACAAACTCCTACGAGCAGTACTTC
v_call: TRBV15; d_call: -; j_call: TRBJ1-2; clone_size: -; cdr3_length: 15; cdr3_aa: CATENREGTYYGYTF; cdr3_nt: TGTGCCACTGAGAATAGGGAGGGGACCTACTATGGCTACACCTTC
v_call: TRBV6-1; d_call: -; j_call: TRBJ2-7; clone_size: few; cdr3_length: 16; cdr3_aa: CASRSKGGPTTYEQYF; cdr3_nt: TGTGCCAGCAGGTCCAAAGGGGGACCGACCACCTACGAGCAGTACTTC
v_call: TRBV2; d_call: TRBD2; j_call: TRBJ2-7; clone_size: -; cdr3_length: 18; cdr3_aa: CAPWRGSGSLGALYEQYF; cdr3_nt: TGTGCACCCTGGAGAGGTAGCGGGAGTTTGGGGGCCCTTTACGAGCAGTACTTC
v_call: TRBV29-1; d_call: -; j_call: TRBJ2-7; clone_size: many; cdr3_length: 14; cdr3_aa: CSVESVSETYEQYF; cdr3_nt: TGCAGCGTTGAGTCAGTCAGCGAGACCTACGAGCAGTACTTC
v_call: TRBV28; d_call: -; j_call: TRBJ1-3; clone_size: few; cdr3_length: 12; cdr3_aa: CASSIAGGTIYF; cdr3_nt: TGTGCCAGCAGTATTGCCGGCGGCACCATATATTTT
v_call: TRBV6-2/TRBV6-3; d_call: -; j_call: TRBJ2-5; clone_size: -; cdr3_length: 12; cdr3_aa: CASSQTPTTQYF; cdr3_nt: TGTGCCAGCAGTCAGACTCCGACGACCCAGTACTTC
v_call: TRBV29-1; d_call: -; j_call: TRBJ1-1; clone_size: many; cdr3_length: 14; cdr3_aa: CSGGREAGNTEAFF; cdr3_nt: TGCAGCGGAGGGCGGGAGGCCGGGAACACTGAAGCTTTCTTT
v_call: TRBV24-1; d_call: -; j_call: TRBJ2-1; clone_size: -; cdr3_length: 16; cdr3_aa: CATAGVRDALNNEQFF; cdr3_nt: TGTGCCACCGCAGGGGTTCGGGACGCGCTTAACAATGAGCAGTTCTTC
v_call: TRBV12-3/TRBV12-4; d_call: TRBD1; j_call: TRBJ1-2; clone_size: few; cdr3_length: 13; cdr3_aa: CASSFDRGPGYTF; cdr3_nt: TGTGCCAGCAGTTTCGACAGGGGCCCCGGCTACACCTTC
v_call: TRBV20-1; d_call: TRBD1; j_call: TRBJ2-7; clone_size: many; cdr3_length: 14; cdr3_aa: CSATDRVLSYEQYF; cdr3_nt: TGCAGTGCAACGGACAGGGTCCTTTCGTACGAGCAGTACTTC